A single sample is the source of the 9 T cell receptor beta chains below, sequenced in a study of T-cell memory formation after mild COVID-19. TCRdb re-called the 5' RACE reads through MiXCR, storing one row per CDR3 protein. Altogether 300,000 to 350,000 distinct CDR3 sequences are present, around 19% being singletons, with the ten largest covering 21%. What was sequenced was PBMCs or a T cell subset sorted from them (not recorded which). The receptors here all came from a man in his late teens or twenties who had mild COVID-19 (a few samples of this study predate the infection). Cell type and time point are not known.

The chain joins TRBV6-5 to TRBJ1-2; the D is unclear. Trimming cost V 6 bases and J 3 bases, with 11 bases left between them. The CDR3 is made up of 13 amino acids. CDR1 is MNHEY, CDR2 SVGAGI, per germline. The chain's CDR3 is CASRPEEDYGYTF. DNA of the CDR3: TGTGCCAGCAGACCGGAGGAGGACTATGGCTACACCTTC.

CDR3 protein: CASSLGWSNQPQHF. In DNA, the CDR3 is TGTGCCAGCAGCCTAGGATGGTCCAATCAGCCCCAGCATTTT. V is TRBV3-1 and J is TRBJ1-5; the D is unclear. This CDR3 comprises 14 residues. Between the trimmed V and J ends, which lost 4 bases and 3 bases, there was a span of 10 bases. Germline-derived CDR1 and CDR2 are LGHDT and YNNKEL (reference sequence).

The gene calls are TRBV4-3 and TRBJ2-4; tentatively, D is TRBD1 or TRBD2 (6 bases each). The CDR3 totals 15 residues. Looked up from germline, CDR1 is LGHNA and CDR2 is YSLEER. The V gene lost 4 bases and the J gene lost 8 bases, with 18 bases spanning the gap. The CDR3 bases are TGCGCCAGCAGCCCCAAAGTGGGGGGCTGGGACATTCAGTACTTC. It encodes CASSPKVGGWDIQYF.

J is TRBJ1-2 and V is TRBV6-5; TRBD1 matches at 11 bases. V was pared by 4 bases and J by 3 bases, with 4 bases of the junction left unmatched. CDR1 and CDR2 (germline): MNHEY, SVGAGI. The CDR3 is 15 amino acids. The CDR3 spells CASSWGQGGDYGYTF. CDR3 DNA sequence: TGTGCCAGCAGTTGGGGACAGGGGGGAGACTATGGCTACACCTTC.

The rearrangement uses TRBV20-1 and TRBJ1-2, with D tentatively TRBD1 (5 bases). Trimming shortened V by 0 bases and J by 7 bases, and 15 bases separated the two germline ends. CDR1 is DFQATT and CDR2 is SNEGSKA in the germline V gene (reference sequence). This CDR3 spans 14 amino acids. The CDR3 sequence: CSAREEGPTGGYTF. CDR3 nucleotide sequence: TGCAGTGCTAGAGAGGAGGGGCCTACGGGTGGCTACACCTTC.

The CDR3 sequence is CASSPPGHGPGEETQYF. CDR3 DNA: TGTGCCAGCTCACCACCGGGGCATGGGCCCGGGGAAGAGACCCAGTACTTC. The chain has TRBV18 and TRBJ2-5, with D possibly called TRBD1 or TRBD2 (5 bases each). Trimming took 0 bases from V and 3 from J, leaving 17 bases between them. The CDR3 has 17 residues. Looked up from germline, CDR1 is KGHSH and CDR2 is LQKENI.

The V and J genes are TRBV7-9 and TRBJ2-2; D possibly corresponds to TRBD2 (6 bases). The V gene's germline CDR1 is SEHNR and CDR2 FQNEAQ (reference sequence). V lost 4 bases and J lost 5, with 14 bases in between. This CDR3 spans 15 amino acids. This chain's CDR3 is CASSSGFGGTGELFF. CDR3 coding DNA: TGTGCCAGCAGCTCAGGTTTCGGAGGGACCGGGGAGCTGTTTTTT.

This clonotype was recorded a few times. The chain combines TRBV4-3 with TRBJ2-2; D is possibly TRBD1 or TRBD2 (6 bases each). Trimming stripped 1 base from V and 6 bases from J, with 15 bases between. There are 16 residues in the CDR3. Germline CDR1 LGHNA, CDR2 YSLEER. Here the CDR3 reads CASSQVYRDSPGELFF. For the CDR3, the DNA is TGCGCCAGCAGCCAAGTCTACAGGGACTCTCCCGGGGAGCTGTTTTTT.

This clonotype was seen more than once but under ten times. This sequence joins TRBV25-1 and TRBJ2-7; D is possibly TRBD1 (5 bases). This CDR3 is built from 14 residues. Germline V lookup: CDR1 MGHDK, CDR2 SYGVNS. The ends were cut back, 3 bases at V and 2 bases at J, with 11 bases in the middle. The CDR3 region is CASSEGWGPYEQYF. The CDR3 nucleotides are TGTGCCAGCAGTGAGGGGTGGGGCCCCTACGAGCAGTACTTC.